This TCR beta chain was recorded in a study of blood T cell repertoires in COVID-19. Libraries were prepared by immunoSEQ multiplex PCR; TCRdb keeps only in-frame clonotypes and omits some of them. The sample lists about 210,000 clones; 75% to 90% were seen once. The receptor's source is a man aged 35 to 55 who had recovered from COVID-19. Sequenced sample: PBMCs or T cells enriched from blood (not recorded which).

The CDR3 sequence: CASSQWTGGTEAFF. The CDR3 region has the DNA TGTGCCAGCAGCCAATGGACAGGGGGGACTGAAGCTTTCTTT. The gene calls are TRBV3-1 (or the pseudogene TRBV3-2) and TRBJ1-1, with 10 bases identical to TRBD1. The CDR3 runs to 14 residues. The J segment lost 5 bases and the V segment lost 2 bases, leaving 2 bases of the junction unmatched. Germline V gene lookup returns CDR1 LGHDT and CDR2 YNNKEL (reference sequence).